The next 16 T cell receptor beta chains were all read from a single sample in a study of T cells in Graves' hyperthyroidism and ophthalmopathy. Using RNA transcripts as the source, TCR beta CDR3 regions were amplified. A first-round RT-PCR of the TCR CDR3 used the HTBI primer set. Via MiXCR, TCRdb re-called the multiplex PCR reads, giving one row per CDR3 protein. Of more than 600,000 distinct CDR3 sequences detected, over 15% appear once; the ten largest clones hold under 8.5%. Sequenced material: blood. These receptors all stem from a man aged 18 to 30 with Graves' hyperthyroidism.

The V and J genes are TRBV5-5 and TRBJ2-1; TRBD1 aligns across 10 bases. The CDR3 has 17 amino acids. The J segment lost 0 bases and the V segment lost 4 bases, leaving 7 bases of the junction unmatched. Germline values: CDR1 SGHKS, CDR2 YYEKEE (reference sequence). The CDR3 region is CASSHRTGGSSYNEQFF. The CDR3 DNA reads TGTGCCAGCAGCCACCGGACAGGGGGTAGCTCCTACAATGAGCAGTTCTTC.

The rearrangement joins TRBV5-5 to TRBJ1-2; D gene unclear. Per germline, CDR1 SGHKS and CDR2 YYEKEE (reference sequence). V was cut by 0 bases and J by 4 bases, with 13 bases left in between. The CDR3 extends over 15 amino acids. CDR3 amino acids: CASSLERTVTYGYTF. DNA for the CDR3: TGTGCCAGCAGCTTGGAGAGGACGGTGACCTATGGCTACACCTTC.

The V and J genes are TRBV5-8 and TRBJ2-7; 7 bases align to TRBD1. Germline CDR1 reads SGHTS; CDR2 reads YDEGEE. V shed 0 bases, J shed 2 bases, and the junction held 5 bases outside the gene matches. The CDR3 has 15 residues. The CDR3 bases are TGTGCCAGCAGCTTGGCGTCAGGGGGACCCTACGAGCAGTACTTC. Its protein is CASSLASGGPYEQYF.

In this sample, this clonotype turned up many times. The chain carries TRBV28 and TRBJ2-7, with D tentatively TRBD2 (5 bases). CDR1 and CDR2 (germline): MDHEN, SYDVKM. Trimming removed 4 bases at V and 7 bases at J, with 26 bases between. The CDR3 loop spans 17 amino acids. CDR3 in amino acids: CASSSTVDPRIRGEQYF. The DNA for the CDR3 is TGTGCCAGCAGTTCTACCGTAGACCCTAGGATCCGGGGAGAGCAGTACTTC. Filled out from reference TRBV28 and TRBJ2-7, the complete variable domain reads DVKVTQSSRYLVKRTGEKVFLECVQDMDHENMFWYRQDPGLGLRLIYFSYDVKMKEKGDIPEGYSVSREKKERFSLILESASTNQTSMYLCASSSTVDPRIRGEQYFGPGTRLTVT.

At least ten counts were recorded for this clonotype. The chain is built from TRBV20-1 and TRBJ2-7, with D perhaps TRBD1 (6 bases). Germline lookup yields CDR1 DFQATT and CDR2 SNEGSKA (reference sequence). The CDR3 spans 12 residues. Trimming took 4 bases from V and 2 from J, leaving 9 bases between them. The CDR3 coding sequence is TGCAGTGCTACCGGGACACCCTACGAGCAGTACTTC. Its protein is CSATGTPYEQYF.

As to this clonotype: One base away lies a much larger clone, so this may be a sequencing read error. V is TRBV12-5 and J is TRBJ2-1; the D gene is possibly TRBD1 (7 bases). Germline values: CDR1 LGHNT, CDR2 FRNRAP. The CDR3 extends over 16 amino acids. The CDR3 loop is CASGSPQGGSYNGQFF. DNA for the CDR3: TGTGCTAGTGGTTCCCCTCAGGGGGGCTCCTACAATGGGCAGTTCTTC.

This clonotype has only a few counts. The rearrangement joins TRBV19 to TRBJ1-1; 8 bases are a match to TRBD1. This CDR3 region has 16 residues. The V gene end was trimmed by 5 bases and the J gene end by 2 bases; junction bases not matched to a gene: 10. Germline assignment: CDR1 LNHDA and CDR2 SQIVND (reference sequence). The CDR3 is CASSLGQGYLNTEAFF. As DNA, the CDR3 is TGTGCCAGTAGTCTCGGACAGGGATATCTTAACACTGAAGCTTTCTTT.

This clonotype has at least ten counts. The DNA of the CDR3 is TGTGCCAGCAGTTTGGGGACTAGCGGGAGTGTCGGTACGCAGTATTTT. Protein sequence: CASSLGTSGSVGTQYF. The chain recombines TRBV28 with TRBJ2-3; TRBD2 aligns across 14 bases. V shed 3 bases and J 8 bases; nucleotides not matched to a gene: 7. Germline V lookup: CDR1 MDHEN, CDR2 SYDVKM. The CDR3 has 16 amino acids.

This clonotype appeared a few times. The chain combines TRBV6-1 with TRBJ1-2; no firm D call. The V and J ends lost 1 base and 7 bases respectively, with 10 bases between them. The germline V gene encodes CDR1 MNHNS and CDR2 SASEGT. The CDR3 covers 13 residues. CDR3 protein: CASSEEATGGYTF. In DNA form, the CDR3 reads TGTGCCAGCAGTGAAGAGGCAACCGGTGGCTACACCTTC.

J is TRBJ2-2 and V is TRBV9, with unresolved D. The CDR3 is 13 residues long. Trimming pared 3 bases from V and 4 bases from J, leaving 7 bases between. Germline V gene data show CDR1 as SGDLS and CDR2 as YYNGEE. CDR3 residues: CASSAYGTGELFF. The CDR3 nucleotides are TGTGCCAGCAGCGCTTACGGCACCGGGGAGCTGTTTTTT.

This clonotype was seen more than once but under ten times. J is TRBJ2-7 and V is TRBV19, with D uncertain. Trimming removed 3 bases from V and 3 bases from J, with 9 bases in between. The CDR3 loop spans 13 amino acids. From germline, CDR1 is LNHDA and CDR2 SQIVND (reference sequence). The CDR3 DNA sequence: TGTGCCAGTAGTATTCAAACAGACTACGAGCAGTACTTC. Its translation: CASSIQTDYEQYF. The full variable domain, completed using reference TRBV19 and TRBJ2-7, is DGGITQSPKYLFRKEGQNVTLSCEQNLNHDAMYWYRQDPGQGLRLIYYSQIVNDFQKGDIAEGYSVSREKKESFPLTVTSAQKNPTAFYLCASSIQTDYEQYFGPGTRLTVT.

The CDR3 sequence is CASRRYRNGEAFF. Here the CDR3 DNA reads TGTGCCAGCAGGCGTTACAGGAACGGTGAAGCTTTCTTT. V and J are TRBV6-5 and TRBJ1-1, with D perhaps matching TRBD1 (5 bases). CDR3 length: 13 residues. The germline CDR1 and CDR2 sequences are MNHEY and SVGAGI. V shed 6 bases and J shed 7 bases, with 15 bases lying between them.

There are many counts of this clonotype. This sequence joins TRBV28 and TRBJ2-1, with D possibly being TRBD2 (6 bases). Germline CDR1 is MDHEN and CDR2 is SYDVKM. Trimming stripped 3 bases from V and 5 bases from J, with 14 bases between. This CDR3 spans 15 amino acids. CDR3 sequence reads: CASSLKASVHNEQFF. The CDR3 coding sequence is TGTGCCAGCAGTTTGAAGGCTAGCGTACACAATGAGCAGTTCTTC.

This clonotype was found many times. This rearrangement joins TRBV7-2 to TRBJ2-3; no reliable D call. CDR3 size: 12 residues. V shed 2 bases and J shed 10 bases, with 10 bases lying between them. The germline V gene encodes CDR1 SGHTA and CDR2 FQGNSA. The CDR3 protein is CASSLLGIAQYF. As DNA, the CDR3 is TGTGCCAGCAGCTTATTGGGAATAGCGCAGTATTTT.

There are many counts of this clonotype. J is TRBJ2-6 and V is TRBV27, with 8 bases matching TRBD1. The CDR3 length is 20 residues. Germline CDR1 MNHEY, CDR2 SMNVEV (reference sequence). With 5 bases clipped from V and 0 bases from J, the junction kept 15 bases outside the gene matches. Here the CDR3 DNA reads TGTGCCAGCAGTCTACAGAATCCGGGACAGGTCTTCTCTGGGGCCAACGTCCTGACTTTC. Translating gives CASSLQNPGQVFSGANVLTF.

The rearrangement joins TRBV6-1 to TRBJ1-2, with TRBD1 matching over 10 bases. Germline assignment: CDR1 MNHNS and CDR2 SASEGT. V lost 6 bases, J lost 2 bases, and 6 bases stayed unmatched. The CDR3 length is 15 residues. CDR3 bases: TGTGCCAGCAGAGCCGGGACAGGGGCCAACTATGGCTACACCTTC. It specifies CASRAGTGANYGYTF.